The rows below give T cell receptor beta chains drawn from one sample of a study of blood T cell repertoires in COVID-19. The table came from immunoSEQ multiplex PCR; TCRdb's copy has only in-frame clones and leaves some out. Here the sample spans around 190,000 clones, 89% being singletons. What was sequenced was peripheral blood. These TCRs come from a man aged 18 to 29 who had recovered from COVID-19. Each CDR3 is given with its conserved first and last residue. The order of the fields is CDR3 length, D gene, V gene, J gene, clone size, CDR3 DNA, CDR3 protein. The D gene is left open where the match is weak. Not all rows give a size; the values are once, few, many and, for expanded clones, a class.

>13|.|TRBV6-5|TRBJ2-5|.
TGTGCCAGCAGGGAGACGGTCCAAGAGACCCAGTACTTC
CASRETVQETQYF
>16|TRBD2|TRBV29-1|TRBJ2-2|.
TGCAGCGTGACCGTAGCGGGAGGGGAGAACACCGGGGAGCTGTTTTTT
CSVTVAGGENTGELFF
>13|.|TRBV5-4|TRBJ2-5|.
TGTGCCAGCAGCGTGGACAGACAAGAGACCCAGTACTTC
CASSVDRQETQYF
>17|TRBD1|TRBV6-6|TRBJ1-2|.
TGTGCCAGCAGCCGACACAGGGGTAGGTCTTCATCTCAGGGCTACACCTTC
CASSRHRGRSSSQGYTF
>12|.|TRBV5-1|TRBJ2-7|.
TGCGCCAGCAGCCGAGGGTGGGACGAGCAGTACTTC
CASSRGWDEQYF
>15|TRBD2|TRBV7-2|TRBJ2-1|few
TGTGCCAGCAGCTTAGCGCTAGCGGGAGGAAATGAGCAGTTCTTC
CASSLALAGGNEQFF
>14|TRBD1|TRBV7-9|TRBJ1-4|.
TGTGCCAGCAGCCCCGGGACAGTTAATGAAAAACTGTTTTTT
CASSPGTVNEKLFF
>15|.|TRBV11-2|TRBJ1-4|.
TGTGCCAGCAGCTTAGGTCTAGCGGGTAATGAAAAACTGTTTTTT
CASSLGLAGNEKLFF
>15|TRBD1|TRBV7-6|TRBJ2-7|.
TGTGCCAGCAGCTACACGGGACAGGGGACCTACGAGCAGTACTTC
CASSYTGQGTYEQYF
>13|TRBD1|TRBV5-8|TRBJ1-2|.
TGTGCCAGCAGCCCGGACAGGGGCTATGGCTACACCTTC
CASSPDRGYGYTF
>14|TRBD2|TRBV6-5|TRBJ2-1|.
TGTGCCAGCAGCCCGGGACTAGTCGACCATGAGCAGTTCTTC
CASSPGLVDHEQFF
>15|.|TRBV3-1/TRBV3-2|TRBJ1-2|.
TGTGCCAGCAGCCAAGAGGGGGCAGGGCTCTATGGCTACACCTTC
CASSQEGAGLYGYTF
>16|.|TRBV5-4|TRBJ2-2|.
TGTGCCAGCAGCCGCGGGGTAGCGGCGAACACCGGGGAGCTGTTTTTT
CASSRGVAANTGELFF
>14|.|TRBV2|TRBJ2-7|.
TGTGCCAGCAGTGAACAGGGTAGCTCCTACGAGCAGTACTTC
CASSEQGSSYEQYF
>16|TRBD2|TRBV11-3|TRBJ2-2|.
TGTGCCAGCAGCTCGGGACTAGCGGGATTGTCCGGGGAGCTGTTTTTT
CASSSGLAGLSGELFF
>12|.|TRBV24-1|TRBJ1-2|.
TGTGCCGTACAGGGTCTGGGCTATGGCTACACCTTC
CAVQGLGYGYTF
>16|TRBD2|TRBV4-3|TRBJ2-2|.
TGCGCCAGCAGCCAAGGGGCGGGGGTACGCACCGGGGAGCTGTTTTTT
CASSQGAGVRTGELFF
>14|.|TRBV28|TRBJ1-5|.
TGTGCCAGCAGTTTATCACGGTTGAGTCAGCCCCAGCATTTT
CASSLSRLSQPQHF
>16|.|TRBV27|TRBJ2-1|once
TGTGCCAGCAGTCCGACGACTAGGCGAACCTACAATGAGCAGTTCTTC
CASSPTTRRTYNEQFF
>15|.|TRBV4-1|TRBJ2-1|once
TGCGCCAGCAGCCAAGTGGGGGCCCCTTGGTATGAGCAGTTCTTC
CASSQVGAPWYEQFF
>17|TRBD1|TRBV10-1|TRBJ2-3|.
TGCGCCTCCAGCCAGGGACAGGGGCCCGTAGGGGCAGATACGCAGTATTTT
CASSQGQGPVGADTQYF
>15|.|TRBV4-2|TRBJ2-7|few
TGTGCCAGCAGCCAAGAAACCGGGGGCTCCTACGAGCAGTACTTC
CASSQETGGSYEQYF
>12|.|TRBV7-9|TRBJ1-2|.
TGTGCCAGCAGCTGGGGGGTGGATGGCTACACCTTC
CASSWGVDGYTF
>15|TRBD1|TRBV3-1/TRBV3-2|TRBJ2-3|.
TGTGCCAGCAGCCAATTCCTTACAGGGGCAGATACGCAGTATTTT
CASSQFLTGADTQYF
>16|.|TRBV11-2|TRBJ2-1|.
TGTGCCAGCAGCCAAGAGCGGTTTAGCTCCTACAATGAGCAGTTCTTC
CASSQERFSSYNEQFF
>14|TRBD1|TRBV6-6|TRBJ1-5|.
TGTGCCAGCAGCCAGGGGGCAAGCAATCAGCCCCAGCATTTT
CASSQGASNQPQHF
>14|.|TRBV7-8|TRBJ1-2|.
TGTGCCAGCAGCCCAGGGGCCAGCACCTATGGCTACACCTTC
CASSPGASTYGYTF
>14|.|TRBV25-1|TRBJ2-1|.
TGTGCCAGCAGTGGCCTGGACACCTACAATGAGCAGTTCTTC
CASSGLDTYNEQFF
>14|TRBD2|TRBV4-1|TRBJ2-5|.
TGCGCCAGCAGCGTACCGGGACTAGAAGAGACCCAGTACTTC
CASSVPGLEETQYF
>13|.|TRBV19|TRBJ2-6|few
TGTGCCAGTAATTTGGCAGGGGCCAACGTCCTGACTTTC
CASNLAGANVLTF
>14|TRBD2|TRBV2|TRBJ2-1|.
TGTGCCAGCCTAGCGGGATCCTCCTACAATGAGCAGTTCTTC
CASLAGSSYNEQFF
>15|.|TRBV29-1|TRBJ2-3|.
TGCAGCGTTGAAAAGTGGACTACCCCCACAGATACGCAGTATTTT
CSVEKWTTPTDTQYF
>13|.|TRBV7-2|TRBJ1-3|.
TGTGCCAGCAGCTCCGGACAGGGAAACACCATATATTTT
CASSSGQGNTIYF
>14|TRBD2|TRBV7-3|TRBJ2-7|.
TGTGCCAGCAGCCTCGGACTAGCGGGAGGCGAGCAGTACTTC
CASSLGLAGGEQYF
>18|.|TRBV27|TRBJ1-6|.
TGTGCCAGCAGTCCACGGTGGGTTAGCCCTCGGAATAATTCACCCCTCCACTTT
CASSPRWVSPRNNSPLHF
>13|.|TRBV6-5|TRBJ2-1|.
TGTGCCAGCAGTTACGGGGCTTACAATGAGCAGTTCTTC
CASSYGAYNEQFF
>18|.|TRBV21-1|TRBJ2-7|.
TGTGCCAGCAGCAAAATGTGTCCAACTGTAGCGGGAGTCGGGGAGCAGTACTTC
CASSKMCPTVAGVGEQYF
>14|TRBD2|TRBV6-1|TRBJ2-5|.
TGTGCCAGCAGTGAAATGCGGGAGGGCGAGACCCAGTACTTC
CASSEMREGETQYF
>15|.|TRBV6-2/TRBV6-3|TRBJ2-3|.
TGTGCCAGCAGTTACTCGGCAGGGAATACAGATACGCAGTATTTT
CASSYSAGNTDTQYF
>16|.|TRBV6-5|TRBJ1-2|few
TGTGCCAGCAGTTCCTTCGAGGCAGAAGCTAACTATGGCTACACCTTC
CASSSFEAEANYGYTF
>17|TRBD2|TRBV27|TRBJ2-7|.
TGTGCCAGCAGTTTTTCGGGACTAGCGGGCTCGATCTACGAGCAGTACTTC
CASSFSGLAGSIYEQYF
>15|TRBD1|TRBV28|TRBJ2-7|.
TGTGCCAGCAGTCCATCCGGGACAGGGGCCTACGAGCAGTACTTC
CASSPSGTGAYEQYF
>13|TRBD1|TRBV24-1|TRBJ1-2|.
TGTGCCACCAGTGACAGGGGGTTTGGTGGCTACACCTTC
CATSDRGFGGYTF
>17|TRBD1|TRBV4-1|TRBJ2-7|.
TGCGCCAGCAGCCACGGGACAGGGGCTGGGGGTTCCTACGAGCAGTACTTC
CASSHGTGAGGSYEQYF
>17|TRBD1|TRBV19|TRBJ1-5|many
TGTGCCAGTAGTACCCGGACAGGGGTTTTACTGTTTCTGCCCCAGCATTTT
CASSTRTGVLLFLPQHF
>15|TRBD1|TRBV7-8|TRBJ2-3|.
TGTGCCAGCAGCCCGGGACAGGCGGGCGCAGATACGCAGTATTTT
CASSPGQAGADTQYF
>13|.|TRBV7-8|TRBJ1-6|.
TGTGCCAGCAGCTTAGATCCGGGGTCGGCCCTCCACTTT
CASSLDPGSALHF
>14|.|TRBV30|TRBJ2-1|.
TGTGCCTGGAGTGTACAACGAGGCTACAATGAGCAGTTCTTC
CAWSVQRGYNEQFF
>16|.|TRBV15|TRBJ1-1|.
TGTGCCACCAGGGAGGAACGTGATCTGCGGAACACTGAAGCTTTCTTT
CATREERDLRNTEAFF
>14|.|TRBV30|TRBJ2-7|.
TGTGCCTGGAGTCGGACCACCTGGCGGGACGAGCAGTACTTC
CAWSRTTWRDEQYF
>14|.|TRBV7-2|TRBJ2-1|.
TGTGCCAGCAGCCTCGCCCAGGGGTATAATGAGCAGTTCTTC
CASSLAQGYNEQFF
>13|TRBD1|TRBV6-6|TRBJ2-7|.
TGTGCCAGCAGGACAGGGATCTCCTACGAGCAGTACTTC
CASRTGISYEQYF
>14|TRBD2|TRBV6-2/TRBV6-3|TRBJ2-1|.
TGTGCCAGCAGTTCCCAGCGGGGTTACAATGAGCAGTTCTTC
CASSSQRGYNEQFF
>17|TRBD1|TRBV28|TRBJ2-7|.
TGTGCCAGCAGTTTAGGGACCTGGACAGGGCAACCGGACGAGCAGTACTTC
CASSLGTWTGQPDEQYF